The sequence of this T cell receptor beta chain was determined in a study of tumor-infiltrating lymphocytes in primary liver carcinoma. From approximately 490 ng total RNA, TCR beta cDNA was generated with a primer in the constant region. A slightly modified ARM-PCR protocol with three nested multiplex PCR rounds produced these TCR beta libraries. TRBV1-TRBV30 forward primers paired with a C-beta reverse primer drove the first two PCR rounds, about 10 cycles each. One entry per CDR3 protein results from TCRdb running MiXCR on the multiplex PCR reads. The sample consists of around 78,000 distinct CDR3 sequences, around 75% of them appearing once. Taking about 18-30 mg of unsorted bulk tissue, the authors co-extracted RNA and DNA. Trimming left V 5 bases short and J 7 bases short, with 15 bases between. The CDR3 is 15 residues long. Concerning this clonotype: The CDR3 ends on some other residue instead of the conserved phenylalanine or tryptophan, so this is likely a read error.

The receptor was isolated from a woman aged 55-69 years with primary liver carcinoma and hepatitis B virus infection. The gene calls are TRBV12-3 or TRBV12-4 and TRBJ1-6; TRBD1 might be the D (5 bases). The specimen was liver tumor tissue from sampling region 4. Subset indicated: tumor region T4, right-lateral pole. The CDR3 reads CASSPSAGWNSPLHS. The CDR3 DNA reads TGTGCCAGCAGTCCTAGTGCAGGGTGGAATTCACCCCTCCACTCT.